This T cell receptor beta chain comes out of a study of blood T cell repertoires in COVID-19. Study information: COVID-19 samples collected from the United States, Italy and Spain covered acute and convalescent phases. In each case, the material was cDNA or gDNA derived from T cells, B-cell-depleted T cells, or PBMCs.

Germline V gene lookup returns CDR1 MRHNA and CDR2 SNTAGT. V was trimmed by 0 bases and J by 15 bases, leaving 9 bases between them. This CDR3 region has 12 residues. How the authors handled the data: Estimation of nucleated cell counts relied on the amplification of reference gene primers. Using immunoSEQ multiplex PCR, the repertoire was profiled, and TCRdb retains in-frame clones only, with some absent. From that table come the V and J calls and clone size; the DNA was used to work out D and trimming. The sample includes approximately 180,000 clones, approximately 87% of them seen just once. Patients of the Seattle cohort, enrolled during active infection, were followed longitudinally.

The sequencing input was peripheral blood. The TCR sequence derives from a person aged 65-85 years with COVID-19, enrolled during active disease. The rearrangement uses TRBV6-4 and TRBJ1-6; D not resolved. The CDR3 DNA is TGTGCCAGCAGTGACTCCGGAAGCGTCCTCCACTTT. Amino acids: CASSDSGSVLHF.